This is a list of T cell receptor beta chains from one sample in a study of blood T cell repertoires in COVID-19. Profiled with immunoSEQ multiplex PCR; TCRdb holds only in-frame clones, not every one. The table includes about 120,000 clones, around 77% detected once. Material: peripheral blood. The receptors were gathered from a human donor in a cohort sampled during active COVID-19. CDR3s include the opening cysteine and the closing phenylalanine or tryptophan. Fields, in order: clone size, V gene, CDR3 length, D gene, J gene, CDR3 DNA, CDR3 protein. A D gene is named only where the DNA matches it firmly. Only part of the rows carry a size: once, few, many, or a class if the clone is expanded.

clone_size: NA
v_call: TRBV3-1/TRBV3-2
cdr3_length: 15
d_call: NA
j_call: TRBJ2-7
cdr3_nt: TGTGCCAGCAGCCCTAAGGAAGGGACTGGCTACGAGCAGTACTTC
cdr3_aa: CASSPKEGTGYEQYF

clone_size: NA
v_call: TRBV7-6
cdr3_length: 16
d_call: TRBD2
j_call: TRBJ2-5
cdr3_nt: TGTGCCAGCAGCTTTACCAGACTAGCGGGAGTCGAGACCCAGTACTTC
cdr3_aa: CASSFTRLAGVETQYF

clone_size: once
v_call: TRBV19
cdr3_length: 13
d_call: TRBD2
j_call: TRBJ2-7
cdr3_nt: TGTGCCAGTAGTCATAGCGGGAGCTACGAGCAGTACTTC
cdr3_aa: CASSHSGSYEQYF

clone_size: NA
v_call: TRBV6-6
cdr3_length: 14
d_call: TRBD1
j_call: TRBJ2-7
cdr3_nt: TGTGCCAGCAGCACCGGGACAGGGACCTACGAGCAGTACTTC
cdr3_aa: CASSTGTGTYEQYF

clone_size: NA
v_call: TRBV2
cdr3_length: 14
d_call: NA
j_call: TRBJ1-2
cdr3_nt: TGTGCCAGCAGTATTAGCGGGACAAGCGGAGGCTACACCTTC
cdr3_aa: CASSISGTSGGYTF

clone_size: NA
v_call: TRBV10-3
cdr3_length: 15
d_call: NA
j_call: TRBJ2-3
cdr3_nt: TGTGCCATCAGTGAGTCTAGCGGAGGCACAGATACGCAGTATTTT
cdr3_aa: CAISESSGGTDTQYF

clone_size: NA
v_call: TRBV11-2
cdr3_length: 16
d_call: NA
j_call: TRBJ2-7
cdr3_nt: TGTGCCAGCAGCTTCAGCGAACAATCCTACGAGTTCGAGCAGTACTTC
cdr3_aa: CASSFSEQSYEFEQYF

clone_size: NA
v_call: TRBV3-1/TRBV3-2
cdr3_length: 13
d_call: NA
j_call: TRBJ2-5
cdr3_nt: TGTGCCAGCAGCCAAAGCGGCGAAGAGACCCAGTACTTC
cdr3_aa: CASSQSGEETQYF

clone_size: NA
v_call: TRBV15
cdr3_length: 15
d_call: TRBD1
j_call: TRBJ1-1
cdr3_nt: TGTGCCACCAGCAGAGGGGACAGGGTGGACACTGAAGCTTTCTTT
cdr3_aa: CATSRGDRVDTEAFF

clone_size: NA
v_call: TRBV12-3/TRBV12-4
cdr3_length: 13
d_call: NA
j_call: TRBJ1-5
cdr3_nt: TGTGCCAGCAGGTGGGGGGACGGACAGCCCCAGCATTTT
cdr3_aa: CASRWGDGQPQHF

clone_size: NA
v_call: TRBV18
cdr3_length: 14
d_call: TRBD2
j_call: TRBJ2-7
cdr3_nt: TGTGCCAGCTCACGGACTAGCGGGACAGACGAGCAGTACTTC
cdr3_aa: CASSRTSGTDEQYF

clone_size: NA
v_call: TRBV9
cdr3_length: 15
d_call: NA
j_call: TRBJ1-2
cdr3_nt: TGTGCCAGCAGCTCCCGTGGGGGGATCAACTATGGCTACACCTTC
cdr3_aa: CASSSRGGINYGYTF

clone_size: once
v_call: TRBV6-5
cdr3_length: 12
d_call: NA
j_call: TRBJ1-2
cdr3_nt: TGTGCCAGCACCACCCCGCCGGATGGCTACACCTTC
cdr3_aa: CASTTPPDGYTF

clone_size: NA
v_call: TRBV7-9
cdr3_length: 16
d_call: TRBD1
j_call: TRBJ2-7
cdr3_nt: TGTGCCAGCAGCCTCCTAGGTCGGGACAGGCCCTACGAGCAGTACTTC
cdr3_aa: CASSLLGRDRPYEQYF

clone_size: NA
v_call: TRBV11-2
cdr3_length: 17
d_call: TRBD2
j_call: TRBJ2-1
cdr3_nt: TGTGCCAGCAGCTTCGGGCGGGGGGGTTACTCCTACAATGAGCAGTTCTTC
cdr3_aa: CASSFGRGGYSYNEQFF

clone_size: NA
v_call: TRBV7-8
cdr3_length: 15
d_call: TRBD1
j_call: TRBJ2-5
cdr3_nt: TGTGCCAGCAGCCGCAGGGACAGGGGATTAGAGACCCAGTACTTC
cdr3_aa: CASSRRDRGLETQYF

clone_size: NA
v_call: TRBV2
cdr3_length: 16
d_call: TRBD1
j_call: TRBJ2-7
cdr3_nt: TGTGCCAGCAGTGAAGGACCCGGGACAGGTATCTACGAGCAGTACTTC
cdr3_aa: CASSEGPGTGIYEQYF

clone_size: NA
v_call: TRBV2
cdr3_length: 16
d_call: TRBD1
j_call: TRBJ1-1
cdr3_nt: TGTGCCAGCACTCTCTTACGGACAGGGCAGAACACTGAAGCTTTCTTT
cdr3_aa: CASTLLRTGQNTEAFF

clone_size: NA
v_call: TRBV6-5
cdr3_length: 15
d_call: NA
j_call: TRBJ1-5
cdr3_nt: TGTGCCAGCAGGAGGTTAGGATCCAGCAATCAGCCCCAGCATTTT
cdr3_aa: CASRRLGSSNQPQHF

clone_size: NA
v_call: TRBV28
cdr3_length: 12
d_call: NA
j_call: TRBJ1-2
cdr3_nt: TGTGCCAGCAGTTATATGCGAACCGGCTACACCTTC
cdr3_aa: CASSYMRTGYTF

clone_size: NA
v_call: TRBV6-1
cdr3_length: 15
d_call: TRBD1
j_call: TRBJ2-7
cdr3_nt: TGTGCCAGCAGTGAAAGGACAGGGGGCTCCTACGAGCAGTACTTC
cdr3_aa: CASSERTGGSYEQYF

clone_size: NA
v_call: TRBV3-1/TRBV3-2
cdr3_length: 16
d_call: NA
j_call: TRBJ1-6
cdr3_nt: TGTGCCAGCAGCCTCCGGAGAATCGGGGGTAATTCACCCCTCCACTTT
cdr3_aa: CASSLRRIGGNSPLHF

clone_size: few
v_call: TRBV3-1/TRBV3-2
cdr3_length: 13
d_call: TRBD1
j_call: TRBJ1-2
cdr3_nt: TGTGCCAGCAGCCAGCGGACAGGGGATGGCTACACCTTC
cdr3_aa: CASSQRTGDGYTF

clone_size: NA
v_call: TRBV6-1
cdr3_length: 16
d_call: TRBD1
j_call: TRBJ1-6
cdr3_nt: TGTGCCAGCAGTGAAGAGGAGGTCAGGGGGAATTCACCCCTCCACTTT
cdr3_aa: CASSEEEVRGNSPLHF

clone_size: NA
v_call: TRBV6-6
cdr3_length: 14
d_call: NA
j_call: TRBJ1-5
cdr3_nt: TGTGCCAGCAGTCACTTGCAGATCAATCAGCCCCAGCATTTT
cdr3_aa: CASSHLQINQPQHF

clone_size: many
v_call: TRBV27
cdr3_length: 19
d_call: NA
j_call: TRBJ1-6
cdr3_nt: TGTGCCAGCAGTCGCAGCGCAGATTGGGTGAGCTCCTATAATTCACCCCTCCACTTT
cdr3_aa: CASSRSADWVSSYNSPLHF

clone_size: NA
v_call: TRBV28
cdr3_length: 17
d_call: TRBD2
j_call: TRBJ2-3
cdr3_nt: TGTGCCAGCAGTTCCTTAGCGGGAGCTGGATATAGAGATACGCAGTATTTT
cdr3_aa: CASSSLAGAGYRDTQYF

clone_size: NA
v_call: TRBV6-5
cdr3_length: 16
d_call: TRBD1
j_call: TRBJ1-1
cdr3_nt: TGTGCCAGCAGTTACTCCGGGACAGGCCCGAACACTGAAGCTTTCTTT
cdr3_aa: CASSYSGTGPNTEAFF

clone_size: NA
v_call: TRBV5-1
cdr3_length: 16
d_call: TRBD1
j_call: TRBJ1-1
cdr3_nt: TGCGCCAGCAGCCCTGGGGACAGATACATGAACACTGAAGCTTTCTTT
cdr3_aa: CASSPGDRYMNTEAFF

clone_size: once
v_call: TRBV7-9
cdr3_length: 16
d_call: NA
j_call: TRBJ1-4
cdr3_nt: TGTGCCAGCAGCTTAGGAGACAGCGCAACTAATGAAAAACTGTTTTTT
cdr3_aa: CASSLGDSATNEKLFF

clone_size: NA
v_call: TRBV18
cdr3_length: 14
d_call: TRBD1
j_call: TRBJ1-5
cdr3_nt: TGTGCCAGCTCACCGGGACAGACAAATCAGCCCCAGCATTTT
cdr3_aa: CASSPGQTNQPQHF

clone_size: once
v_call: TRBV11-2
cdr3_length: 11
d_call: TRBD1
j_call: TRBJ2-7
cdr3_nt: TGTGCCAGCAGCTCACGACAGGGGATGTACTTC
cdr3_aa: CASSSRQGMYF

clone_size: NA
v_call: TRBV29-1
cdr3_length: 14
d_call: NA
j_call: TRBJ1-1
cdr3_nt: TGCAGCGTTGAAGTCATGGGGGGGAGCACTGAAGCTTTCTTT
cdr3_aa: CSVEVMGGSTEAFF

clone_size: few
v_call: TRBV2
cdr3_length: 13
d_call: TRBD1
j_call: TRBJ2-7
cdr3_nt: TGTGCCAGCATAGGACAGGGGGACTACGAGCAGTACTTC
cdr3_aa: CASIGQGDYEQYF

clone_size: NA
v_call: TRBV5-8
cdr3_length: 14
d_call: NA
j_call: TRBJ2-2
cdr3_nt: TGTGCCAGCAGCTTGGTTCTCAACACCGGGGAGCTGTTTTTT
cdr3_aa: CASSLVLNTGELFF

clone_size: NA
v_call: TRBV28
cdr3_length: 14
d_call: TRBD1
j_call: TRBJ1-2
cdr3_nt: TGTGCCAGCAGTTTGGGTAGGGGGCGGGATGGCTACACCTTC
cdr3_aa: CASSLGRGRDGYTF

clone_size: NA
v_call: TRBV27
cdr3_length: 15
d_call: TRBD1
j_call: TRBJ2-7
cdr3_nt: TGTGCCAGCAGTCTCCACCGGGACAGGGGGAACGAGCAGTACTTC
cdr3_aa: CASSLHRDRGNEQYF

clone_size: NA
v_call: TRBV5-5
cdr3_length: 14
d_call: TRBD1
j_call: TRBJ2-2
cdr3_nt: TGTGCCAGCAGCTTGGGACAGGGCGGCGGGGAGCTGTTTTTT
cdr3_aa: CASSLGQGGGELFF

clone_size: once
v_call: TRBV5-5
cdr3_length: 16
d_call: TRBD1
j_call: TRBJ1-6
cdr3_nt: TGTGCCAGCAGCATAATAACAGGGGGCAATAATTCACCCCTCCACTTT
cdr3_aa: CASSIITGGNNSPLHF

clone_size: NA
v_call: TRBV5-1
cdr3_length: 16
d_call: TRBD2
j_call: TRBJ2-7
cdr3_nt: TGCGCCAGCAGCACCGGGCGCGGGGGGAGCTCCTACGAGCAGTACTTC
cdr3_aa: CASSTGRGGSSYEQYF

clone_size: NA
v_call: TRBV15
cdr3_length: 16
d_call: NA
j_call: TRBJ1-5
cdr3_nt: TGTGCCACCAGCGGAGGATTGGGGCGGATCAATCAGCCCCAGCATTTT
cdr3_aa: CATSGGLGRINQPQHF

clone_size: NA
v_call: TRBV19
cdr3_length: 14
d_call: TRBD2
j_call: TRBJ2-7
cdr3_nt: TGTGCCAGTAGTATTCCGGGAGGGTTCGACGAGCAGTACTTC
cdr3_aa: CASSIPGGFDEQYF

clone_size: NA
v_call: TRBV7-9
cdr3_length: 16
d_call: TRBD1
j_call: TRBJ1-2
cdr3_nt: TGTGCCAGCAGCTTAGACCTCGTTACAGGGGGCTATGGCTACACCTTC
cdr3_aa: CASSLDLVTGGYGYTF

clone_size: NA
v_call: TRBV24-1
cdr3_length: 15
d_call: NA
j_call: TRBJ2-1
cdr3_nt: TGTGCCACCAGTGATCCAGGGAAGCTCGGTGGTGAGCAGTTCTTC
cdr3_aa: CATSDPGKLGGEQFF

clone_size: few
v_call: TRBV28
cdr3_length: 13
d_call: NA
j_call: TRBJ2-2
cdr3_nt: TGTGCCAGCAGCCTTCGGGACACCGGGGAGCTGTTTTTT
cdr3_aa: CASSLRDTGELFF

clone_size: once
v_call: TRBV11-2
cdr3_length: 13
d_call: NA
j_call: TRBJ2-3
cdr3_nt: TGTGCCAGCAGCTTATATGGCACAGATACGCAGTATTTT
cdr3_aa: CASSLYGTDTQYF

clone_size: NA
v_call: TRBV10-3
cdr3_length: 12
d_call: NA
j_call: TRBJ2-7
cdr3_nt: TGTGCCATCTCGCCGCGGGAAGGAGAGCAGTACTTC
cdr3_aa: CAISPREGEQYF